The 20 T cell receptor beta chains presented below share a single source sample, sequenced in a study of blood T cell repertoires in COVID-19. The data were produced by immunoSEQ multiplex PCR, yet TCRdb's version contains in-frame clones alone and is incomplete. The data contain 97,000 or so clones, approximately 78% of them seen just once; the ten biggest clones take up around 9.8%. Source material: peripheral blood. The receptors derive from a man aged 55-75 years with active or convalescent COVID-19.

The chain combines TRBV24-1 with TRBJ2-1; 8 nucleotides match TRBD1. This CDR3 is built from 16 residues. The germline V gene has CDR1 KGHDR and CDR2 SFDVKD. V gave up 4 bases and J gave up 10 bases; unmatched junction bases: 14. This CDR3 is CATSDPDRGLNMEQFF. The CDR3 bases are TGTGCCACCAGTGACCCCGACAGGGGTCTCAATATGGAGCAGTTCTTC.

The chain joins TRBV10-3 to TRBJ1-1, with D perhaps matching TRBD1 (5 bases). CDR3 size: 14 residues. Germline CDR1 and CDR2: ENHRY and SYGVKD. Trimming cost V 3 bases and J 3 bases, with 11 bases left between them. This CDR3 reads CAISDKGGDTEAFF. DNA for the CDR3: TGTGCCATCAGTGATAAGGGAGGGGACACTGAAGCTTTCTTT.

The chain uses TRBV5-6 and TRBJ1-5; D might be TRBD1 (6 bases). The CDR3 length is 19 residues. The germline V and J ends were trimmed by 4 bases and 3 bases, with 26 bases remaining between them. CDR1 SGHDT and CDR2 YYEEEE come from the germline V gene. CDR3 loop: CASSPSQGGWTATNQPQHF. In DNA form, the CDR3 reads TGTGCCAGCAGCCCTTCTCAAGGGGGATGGACAGCGACCAATCAGCCCCAGCATTTT.

The rearrangement uses TRBV20-1 and TRBJ1-3; D possibly corresponds to TRBD1 (5 bases). The CDR3 runs 15 residues. V lost 3 bases, J lost 4 bases, and 16 bases lay in between. Germline lookup yields CDR1 DFQATT and CDR2 SNEGSKA (reference sequence). DNA of the CDR3: TGCAGTGCTAGTACCCGCGGGGGATCAGGAAACACCATATATTTT. This encodes CSASTRGGSGNTIYF.

With regard to this clone: At one of its ends the junction is not consistent with the germline gene, which may arise from a read error. This rearrangement joins TRBV7-7 to TRBJ2-2; 11 bases are a match to TRBD2. Per germline, CDR1 SSHAT and CDR2 FNYEAQ (reference sequence). The CDR3 is 17 residues long. The CDR3 coding sequence is TGTGCTAGCAGCTCGACTAGCGGGAAAACGGGCACCGGGGAGCTGTTTTTT. Translating gives CASSSTSGKTGTGELFF.

The gene calls are TRBV14 and TRBJ2-2; 7 positions agree with TRBD1. CDR1 is SGHDN and CDR2 is FVKESK in the germline V gene. V lost 3 bases and J lost 3; bases outside the gene matches: 7. The CDR3 consists of 16 residues. CDR3 nucleotide sequence: TGTGCCAGCAGCCATATGACAGGGTTGGACACCGGGGAGCTGTTTTTT. It yields the protein CASSHMTGLDTGELFF.

The chain joins TRBV19 to TRBJ2-1; the match to TRBD1 covers 8 bases. The CDR3 length is 15 residues. J lost 9 bases, V lost 5 bases, and 12 bases had no gene match. Germline-derived CDR1 and CDR2 are LNHDA and SQIVND (reference sequence). CDR3 DNA sequence: TGTGCCAGTAGTTCGTTGGACAGGGAAGGACGTGAGCAGTTCTTC. Protein product: CASSSLDREGREQFF.

The V call is TRBV7-2, the J call TRBJ1-1; weak D call: TRBD1 (5 bases). The CDR3 length is 14 residues. The V gene's germline CDR1 is SGHTA and CDR2 FQGNSA. Trimming removed 1 base at V and 0 bases at J, with 6 bases between. The CDR3 DNA reads TGTGCCAGCAGCTTAGACAGGTTGAACACTGAAGCTTTCTTT. As protein: CASSLDRLNTEAFF.

The chain joins TRBV12-3 or TRBV12-4 to TRBJ2-7, with no clear D. The CDR3 extends over 12 amino acids. The V end lost 3 bases, the J end lost 5 bases, and 8 bases lay between the germline ends. The CDR3 loop is CASSFLEHEQYF. The CDR3 bases are TGTGCCAGCAGTTTTCTGGAGCACGAGCAGTACTTC.

This clone has only one observation. The chain employs TRBV24-1 and TRBJ1-2, with D tentatively TRBD1 (5 bases). Germline V gene lookup returns CDR1 KGHDR and CDR2 SFDVKD. Trimming shortened V by 9 bases and J by 3 bases, and 13 bases separated the two germline ends. CDR3 length: 13 amino acids. DNA for the CDR3: TGTGCCACCCGCGGCGGGGCCGACTATGGCTACACCTTC. Translating it yields CATRGGADYGYTF.

J is TRBJ2-5 and V is TRBV19; D is uncertain. Trimming removed 5 bases at V and 0 bases at J, with 7 bases between. The CDR3 is made up of 13 amino acids. CDR1 and CDR2 (germline): LNHDA, SQIVND (reference sequence). The CDR3 is CASSPQNQETQYF. The DNA of the CDR3 is TGTGCCAGTAGTCCCCAAAACCAAGAGACCCAGTACTTC.

V gene TRBV5-1 combines with J gene TRBJ1-3, with 7 bases fitting TRBD1. The CDR3 runs to 17 residues. CDR1 SGHRS and CDR2 YFSETQ come from the germline V gene. V lost 0 bases, J lost 2 bases, and 8 bases stayed unmatched. CDR3 in DNA: TGCGCCAGCAGCTTGGGGGCCGACAGGGCCCCTGGAAACACCATATATTTT. Its translation is CASSLGADRAPGNTIYF.

The chain recombines TRBV6-2 or TRBV6-3 with TRBJ1-5, with no clear D. There are 14 residues in the CDR3. CDR1 MNHEY and CDR2 SVGEGT come from the germline V gene. With 2 bases removed from V and 0 bases from J, the gap between germline ends came to 5 bases. The CDR3 region is CASSYLNSNQPQHF. CDR3 nucleotide sequence: TGTGCCAGCAGTTACCTAAATAGCAATCAGCCCCAGCATTTT.

The CDR3 DNA follows: TGTGCCAGCAGTTTATTATTGGCAGGGGGCGCCCGGGGGGAGCAGTACTTC. Its translation: CASSLLLAGGARGEQYF. The rearrangement uses TRBV28 and TRBJ2-7; 8 nucleotides align to TRBD1. Germline V gene lookup returns CDR1 MDHEN and CDR2 SYDVKM. The junction had 15 bases not matched to a gene; V was cut back by 1 base and J by 7 bases. This CDR3 has 17 amino acids.

Here the CDR3 DNA reads TGTGCCAGCAGCACCGGGGGGACTAACACTGAAGCTTTCTTT. Residues: CASSTGGTNTEAFF. The chain has TRBV9 and TRBJ1-1, with a possible D match to TRBD1 (5 bases). This CDR3 comprises 14 residues. V lost 4 bases and J 2 bases, leaving 12 bases between the germline ends. The germline V gene has CDR1 SGDLS and CDR2 YYNGEE.

The chain employs TRBV28 and TRBJ2-3; 10 nucleotides line up with TRBD1. The CDR3 extends over 15 amino acids. CDR1 is MDHEN, CDR2 SYDVKM, per germline. J lost 6 bases, V lost 4 bases, and 7 bases had no gene match. CDR3: CASSSTGGARDTQYF. In DNA form, the CDR3 reads TGTGCCAGCAGTTCGACAGGGGGCGCAAGGGATACGCAGTATTTT.

The chain recombines TRBV12-3 or TRBV12-4 with TRBJ1-2; D is unresolved. The CDR3 loop spans 11 amino acids. Trimming removed 6 bases from V and 5 bases from J, with 7 bases in between. This CDR3 is CASSGSYGYTF. In DNA form, the CDR3 reads TGTGCCAGCAGCGGGTCGTATGGCTACACCTTC.

The chain employs TRBV28 and TRBJ1-2; the D is unclear. The CDR3 is 14 residues long. V was trimmed by 7 bases and J by 1 base, leaving 13 bases between them. Looked up from germline, CDR1 is MDHEN and CDR2 is SYDVKM. CDR3 in DNA: TGTGCCAGCACCCCGCGGGTTCTTAACTATGGCTACACCTTC. Translated, it gives CASTPRVLNYGYTF.

The table lists this clone with a few counts. The chain carries TRBV5-6 and TRBJ2-2; TRBD1 aligns across 8 bases. This CDR3 has 15 amino acids. The germline CDR1 and CDR2 sequences are SGHDT and YYEEEE. J gave up 6 bases and V 0 bases, and 4 bases lay outside the gene matches. The CDR3 is CASSLEQGEAGELFF. For the CDR3, the DNA is TGTGCCAGCAGCTTGGAACAGGGGGAGGCCGGGGAGCTGTTTTTT. Variable domain in full (rest from reference TRBV5-6 and TRBJ2-2): DAGVTQSPTHLIKTRGQQVTLRCSPKSGHDTVSWYQQALGQGPQFIFQYYEEEERQRGNFPDRFSGHQFPNYSSELNVNALLLGDSALYLCASSLEQGEAGELFFGEGSRLTVL.

V is TRBV6-6 and J is TRBJ2-3; 9 bases fit TRBD2. This CDR3 is 16 amino acids long. The germline CDR1 and CDR2 sequences are MNHNY and SVGAGI (reference sequence). The junction had 9 bases not matched to a gene; V was cut back by 3 bases and J by 5 bases. CDR3: CASSYGGGRGQDTQYF. The CDR3, as DNA: TGTGCCAGCAGTTATGGGGGCGGGAGGGGTCAAGATACGCAGTATTTT.